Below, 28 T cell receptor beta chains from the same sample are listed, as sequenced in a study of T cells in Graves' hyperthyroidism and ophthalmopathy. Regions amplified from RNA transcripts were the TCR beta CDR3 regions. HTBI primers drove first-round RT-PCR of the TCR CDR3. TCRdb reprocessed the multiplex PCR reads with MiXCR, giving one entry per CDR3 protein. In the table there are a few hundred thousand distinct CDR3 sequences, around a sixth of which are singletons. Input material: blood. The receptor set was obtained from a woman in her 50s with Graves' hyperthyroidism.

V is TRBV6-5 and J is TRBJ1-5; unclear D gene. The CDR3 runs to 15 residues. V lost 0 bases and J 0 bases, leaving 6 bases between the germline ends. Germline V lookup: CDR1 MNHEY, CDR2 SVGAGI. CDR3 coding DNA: TGTGCCAGCAGTTACTCTCGAGATAGCAATCAGCCCCAGCATTTT. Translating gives CASSYSRDSNQPQHF.

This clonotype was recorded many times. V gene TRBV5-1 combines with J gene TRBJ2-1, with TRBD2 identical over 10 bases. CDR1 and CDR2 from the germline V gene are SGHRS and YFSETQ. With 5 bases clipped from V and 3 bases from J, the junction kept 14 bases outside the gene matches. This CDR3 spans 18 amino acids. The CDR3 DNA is TGCGCCAGCAGAGAGACTAGCGGGTTGTCGCTCGTCTACAATGAGCAGTTCTTC. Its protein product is CASRETSGLSLVYNEQFF.

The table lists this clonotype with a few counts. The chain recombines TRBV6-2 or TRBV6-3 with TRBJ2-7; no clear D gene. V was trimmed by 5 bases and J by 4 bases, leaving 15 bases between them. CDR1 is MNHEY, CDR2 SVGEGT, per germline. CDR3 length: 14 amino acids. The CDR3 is CASSPKGSHYEQYV. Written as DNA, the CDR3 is TGTGCCAGCAGTCCGAAGGGCAGTCATTACGAGCAGTACGTC.

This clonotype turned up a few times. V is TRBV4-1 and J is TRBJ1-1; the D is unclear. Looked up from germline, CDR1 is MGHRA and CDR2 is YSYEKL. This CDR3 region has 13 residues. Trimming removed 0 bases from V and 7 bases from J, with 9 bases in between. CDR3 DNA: TGCGCCAGCAGCCAAGATTGGGCGGATGAAGCTTTCTTT. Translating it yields CASSQDWADEAFF.

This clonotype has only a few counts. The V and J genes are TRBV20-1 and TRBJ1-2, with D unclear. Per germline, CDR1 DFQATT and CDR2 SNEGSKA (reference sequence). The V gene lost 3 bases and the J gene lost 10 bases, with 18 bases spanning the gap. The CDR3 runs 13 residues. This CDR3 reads CSASGQDLLFYTF. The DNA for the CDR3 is TGCAGTGCTAGTGGCCAGGACCTATTGTTCTACACCTTC.

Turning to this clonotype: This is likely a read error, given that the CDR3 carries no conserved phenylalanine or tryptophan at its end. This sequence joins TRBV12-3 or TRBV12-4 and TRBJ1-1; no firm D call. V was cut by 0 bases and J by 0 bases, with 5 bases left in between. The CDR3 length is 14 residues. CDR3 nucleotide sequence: TGTGCCAGCAGTTTAGCCAGAATGAACACTGAAGCTTTCGTT. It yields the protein CASSLARMNTEAFV.

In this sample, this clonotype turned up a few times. CDR3 bases: TGTGCCAGCTTCGGACGGATCTCTGGAAACACCATATATTTT. Its protein is CASFGRISGNTIYF. This chain uses TRBV6-1 with TRBJ1-3; D not resolved. Germline CDR1 reads MNHNS; CDR2 reads SASEGT. V was trimmed by 8 bases and J by 0 bases, leaving 11 bases between them. This CDR3 has 14 residues.

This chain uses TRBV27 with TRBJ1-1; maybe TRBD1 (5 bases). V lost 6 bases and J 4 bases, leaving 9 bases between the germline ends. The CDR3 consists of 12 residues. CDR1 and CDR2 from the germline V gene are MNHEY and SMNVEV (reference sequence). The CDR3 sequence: CASRGRPTEAFF. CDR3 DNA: TGTGCCAGCAGGGGGCGGCCCACTGAAGCTTTCTTT.

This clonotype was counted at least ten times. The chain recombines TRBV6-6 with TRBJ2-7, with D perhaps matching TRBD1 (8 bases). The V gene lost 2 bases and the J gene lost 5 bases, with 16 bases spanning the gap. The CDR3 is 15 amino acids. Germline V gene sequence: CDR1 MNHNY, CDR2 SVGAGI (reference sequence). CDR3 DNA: TGTGCCAGCAGTTACGACAGGGGAGGGCTCAACGAGCAGTACGTC. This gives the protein CASSYDRGGLNEQYV.

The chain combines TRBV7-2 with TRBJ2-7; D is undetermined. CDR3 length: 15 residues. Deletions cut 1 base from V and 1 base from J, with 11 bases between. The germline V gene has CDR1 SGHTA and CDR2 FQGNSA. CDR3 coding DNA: TGTGCCAGCAGCTTAGGTACCGAACCATCCTACGAGCAGTACTTC. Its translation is CASSLGTEPSYEQYF.

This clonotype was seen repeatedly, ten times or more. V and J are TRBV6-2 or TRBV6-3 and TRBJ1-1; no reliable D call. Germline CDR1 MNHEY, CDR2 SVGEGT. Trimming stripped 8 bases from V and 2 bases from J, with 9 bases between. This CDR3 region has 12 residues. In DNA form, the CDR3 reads TGTGCCAGCGTAGAACCTAACACTGAAGCTTTCTTT. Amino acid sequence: CASVEPNTEAFF.

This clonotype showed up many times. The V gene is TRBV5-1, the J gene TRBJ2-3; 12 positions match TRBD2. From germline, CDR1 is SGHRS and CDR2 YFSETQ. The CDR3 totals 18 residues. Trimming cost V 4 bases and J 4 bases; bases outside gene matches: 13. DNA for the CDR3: TGCGCCAGCAGCACCCTAGCGGGAGGGCCGGGTTCGTCAGATACGCAGTATTTT. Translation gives CASSTLAGGPGSSDTQYF.

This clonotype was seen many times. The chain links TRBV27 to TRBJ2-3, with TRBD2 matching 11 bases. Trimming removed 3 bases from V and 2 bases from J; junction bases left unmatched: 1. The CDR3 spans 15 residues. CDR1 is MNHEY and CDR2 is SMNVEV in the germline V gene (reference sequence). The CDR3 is CASSFSGGDTDTQYF. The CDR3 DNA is TGTGCCAGCAGTTTTAGCGGGGGGGACACAGATACGCAGTATTTT.

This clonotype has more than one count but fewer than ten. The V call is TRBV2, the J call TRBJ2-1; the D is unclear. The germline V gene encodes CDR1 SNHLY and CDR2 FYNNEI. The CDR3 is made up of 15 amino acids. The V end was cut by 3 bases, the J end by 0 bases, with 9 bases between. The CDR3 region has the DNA TGTGCCAGCAGTGAGTGGAGAAGCTCCTACAATGAGCAGTTCTTC. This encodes CASSEWRSSYNEQFF.

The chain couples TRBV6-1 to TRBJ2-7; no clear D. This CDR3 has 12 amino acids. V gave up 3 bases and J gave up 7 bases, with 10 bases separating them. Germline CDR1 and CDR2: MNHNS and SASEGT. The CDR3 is CASSDLAQEQYV. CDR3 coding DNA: TGTGCCAGCAGTGATCTGGCCCAAGAGCAGTACGTC.

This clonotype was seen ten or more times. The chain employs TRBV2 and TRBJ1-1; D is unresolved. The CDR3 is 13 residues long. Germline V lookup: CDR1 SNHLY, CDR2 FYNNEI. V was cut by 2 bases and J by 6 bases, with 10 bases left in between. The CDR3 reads CASSEYPGAEAFF. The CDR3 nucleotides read TGTGCCAGCAGTGAATACCCCGGGGCTGAAGCTTTCTTT.

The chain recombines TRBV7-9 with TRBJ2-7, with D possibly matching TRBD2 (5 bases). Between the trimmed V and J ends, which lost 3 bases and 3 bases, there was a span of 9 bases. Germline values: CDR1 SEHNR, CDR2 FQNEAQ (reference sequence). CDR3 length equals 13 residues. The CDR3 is CASSFEGFYEQYF. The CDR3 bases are TGTGCCAGCAGCTTCGAGGGCTTCTACGAGCAGTACTTC.

The CDR3 sequence is CASSLEQGAYEQYV. CDR3 in DNA: TGCGCCAGCAGCTTGGAACAGGGCGCCTACGAGCAGTACGTC. The chain links TRBV5-1 to TRBJ2-7, with a possible D match to TRBD1 (6 bases). Germline-derived CDR1 and CDR2 are SGHRS and YFSETQ. Trimming removed 0 bases from V and 2 bases from J, with 9 bases in between. The CDR3 length is 14 residues.

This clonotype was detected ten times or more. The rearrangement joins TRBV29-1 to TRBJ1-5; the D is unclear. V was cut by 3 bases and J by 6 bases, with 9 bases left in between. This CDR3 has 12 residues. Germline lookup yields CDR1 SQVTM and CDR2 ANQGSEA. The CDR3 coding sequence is TGCAGCGTTGAGGCGGAGGGTCAGCCCCAGCATTTT. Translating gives CSVEAEGQPQHF.

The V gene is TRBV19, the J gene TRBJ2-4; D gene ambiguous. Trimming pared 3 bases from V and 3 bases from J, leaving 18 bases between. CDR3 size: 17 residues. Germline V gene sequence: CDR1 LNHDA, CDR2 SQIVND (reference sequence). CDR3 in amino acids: CASSIMNSGRIKNIQYF. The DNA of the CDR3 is TGTGCCAGTAGTATTATGAACAGTGGAAGAATCAAAAACATTCAGTACTTC.

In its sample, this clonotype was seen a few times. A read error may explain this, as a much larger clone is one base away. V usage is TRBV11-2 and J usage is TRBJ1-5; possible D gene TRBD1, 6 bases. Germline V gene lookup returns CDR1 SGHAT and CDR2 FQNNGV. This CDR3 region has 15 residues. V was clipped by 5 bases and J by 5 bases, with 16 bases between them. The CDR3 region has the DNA TGTGCCAGCAGCGCTTTGACAGGAAGGTATCAGCCCCAGCATTTT. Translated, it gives CASSALTGRYQPQHF.

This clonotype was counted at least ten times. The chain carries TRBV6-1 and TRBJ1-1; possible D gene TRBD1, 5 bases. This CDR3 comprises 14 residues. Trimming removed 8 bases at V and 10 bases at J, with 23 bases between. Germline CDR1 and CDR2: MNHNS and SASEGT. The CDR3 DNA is TGTGCCAGCGCGCGTTCAACGGGGGTTTCGGTAGCTTTCTTT. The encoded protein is CASARSTGVSVAFF.

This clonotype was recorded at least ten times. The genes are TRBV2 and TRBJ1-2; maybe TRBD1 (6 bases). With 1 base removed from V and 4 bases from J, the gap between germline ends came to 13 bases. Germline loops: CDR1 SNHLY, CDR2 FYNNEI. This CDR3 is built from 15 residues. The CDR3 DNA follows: TGTGCCAGCAGTGAAGGAGGGGGGGGATTCTATGGCTACACCTTC. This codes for CASSEGGGGFYGYTF.

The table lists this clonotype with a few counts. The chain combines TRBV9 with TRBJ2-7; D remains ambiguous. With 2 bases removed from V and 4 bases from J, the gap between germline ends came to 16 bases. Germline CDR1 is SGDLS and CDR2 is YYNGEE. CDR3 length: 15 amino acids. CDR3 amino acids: CASSVSEGSIYEQYF. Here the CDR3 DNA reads TGTGCCAGCAGCGTTTCAGAAGGGTCCATATACGAGCAGTACTTC.

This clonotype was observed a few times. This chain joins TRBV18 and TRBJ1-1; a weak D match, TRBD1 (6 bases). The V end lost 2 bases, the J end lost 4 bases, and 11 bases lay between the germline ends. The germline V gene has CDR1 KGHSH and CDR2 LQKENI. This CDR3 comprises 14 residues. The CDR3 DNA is TGTGCCAGCTCACCAAGGGGGTTGGTCACTGAAGCTTTCTTT. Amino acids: CASSPRGLVTEAFF.

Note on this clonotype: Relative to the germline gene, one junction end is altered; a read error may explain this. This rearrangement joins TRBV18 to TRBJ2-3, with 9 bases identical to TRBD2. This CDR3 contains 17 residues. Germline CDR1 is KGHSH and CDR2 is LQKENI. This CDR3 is CASSPPQAGGSTDMQYF. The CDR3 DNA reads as TGTGCCAGCTCACCACCCCAAGCGGGAGGTAGCACAGATATGCAGTATTTT.

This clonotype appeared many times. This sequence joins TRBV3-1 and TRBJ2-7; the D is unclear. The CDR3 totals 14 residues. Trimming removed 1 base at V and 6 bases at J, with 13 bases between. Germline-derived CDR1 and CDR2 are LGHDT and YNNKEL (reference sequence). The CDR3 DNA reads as TGTGCCAGCAGCCAAGCCGACCAAGGTTCCGAGCAGTACTTC. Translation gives CASSQADQGSEQYF.

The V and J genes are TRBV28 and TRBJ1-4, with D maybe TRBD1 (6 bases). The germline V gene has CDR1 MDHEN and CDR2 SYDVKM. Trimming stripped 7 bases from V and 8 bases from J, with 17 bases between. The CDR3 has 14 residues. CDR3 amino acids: CASTLQGVSEKLFF. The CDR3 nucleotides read TGTGCCAGCACCCTACAGGGCGTTTCGGAAAAACTGTTTTTT.